This T cell receptor beta chain was sequenced during a study of shared clonotypes between healthy human individuals. The repertoire was sequenced with immunoSEQ multiplex PCR; TCRdb's copy has only in-frame clones and lacks some. Of roughly 1,500,000 clones in the sample, around 98.5% were seen once. The sequencing input was naive CD4+ T cells sorted from blood. The subset denotes: CD45RA+ positively selected. The TCR sequence derives from a man younger than 40 in good health.

CDR3 bases: TGCGCCAGCTCACCCGGGCCCAGTGGCACAGATACGCAGTATTTT. Protein sequence: CASSPGPSGTDTQYF. The rearrangement links TRBV5-1 to TRBJ2-3; D gene ambiguous. Germline assignment: CDR1 SGHRS and CDR2 YFSETQ. V was trimmed by 7 bases and J by 1 base, leaving 16 bases between them. This CDR3 comprises 15 residues.